This T cell receptor beta chain was identified during a study of spatial heterogeneity in lung cancer. Study-level background: Untreated early-stage non-small cell lung cancer patients, roughly 72 in total, were the donors. TCR and UMI combinations that were unique each appeared, on average, more than ten times in raw reads.

Note on this clonotype: Antigen: not known.

TCRdb re-called the 5' RACE reads through MiXCR, storing one row per CDR3 protein. This table holds 25,000 to 35,000 distinct CDR3 sequences, 5% to 5.5% found once. The time point is: blood at routine non-recurrence follow-up after resection. After removal of 7 bases from V and 9 bases from J, the junction contained 24 bases not matched to a gene. Germline assignment: CDR1 MNHNS and CDR2 SASEGT. CDR3 length equals 18 residues. Study results and limitations: Circulating ubiquitous expanded tumor TCRs were observed more frequently at resection than at follow-up.

V and J are TRBV6-1 and TRBJ2-1; 7 positions agree with TRBD2. This receptor was taken from a female donor with early-stage non-small cell lung cancer. The sample consisted of PBMCs, taken at follow-up. The chain's CDR3 is CASKRYQANGLTGGEQFF. DNA of the CDR3: TGTGCCAGCAAGAGGTACCAGGCGAATGGGCTCACGGGGGGTGAGCAGTTCTTC.